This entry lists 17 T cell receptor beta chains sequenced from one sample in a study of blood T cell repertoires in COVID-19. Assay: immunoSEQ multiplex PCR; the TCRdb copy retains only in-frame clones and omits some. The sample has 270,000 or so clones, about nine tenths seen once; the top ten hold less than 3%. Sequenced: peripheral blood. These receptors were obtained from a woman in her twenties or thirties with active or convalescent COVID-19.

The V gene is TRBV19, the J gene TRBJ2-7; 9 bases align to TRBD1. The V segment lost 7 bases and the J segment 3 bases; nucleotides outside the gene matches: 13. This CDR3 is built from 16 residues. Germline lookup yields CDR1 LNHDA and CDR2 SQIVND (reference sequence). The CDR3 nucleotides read TGTGCCAGTAAGGGGGATGACCGGGACAGGGACTACGAGCAGTACTTC. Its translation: CASKGDDRDRDYEQYF.

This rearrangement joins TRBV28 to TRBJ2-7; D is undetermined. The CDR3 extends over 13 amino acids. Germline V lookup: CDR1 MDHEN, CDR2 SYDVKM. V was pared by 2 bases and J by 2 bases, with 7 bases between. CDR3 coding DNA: TGTGCCAGCAGTTTACTGCGAGCCTACGAGCAGTACTTC. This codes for CASSLLRAYEQYF.

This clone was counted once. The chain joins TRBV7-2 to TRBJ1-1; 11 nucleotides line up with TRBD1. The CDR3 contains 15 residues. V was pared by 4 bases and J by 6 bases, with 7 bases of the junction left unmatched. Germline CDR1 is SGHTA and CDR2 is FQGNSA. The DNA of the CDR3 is TGTGCCAGCAGCTCCGGACAGGGGGCAGGCGCTGAAGCTTTCTTT. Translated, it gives CASSSGQGAGAEAFF.

The CDR3 DNA reads TGCAGTGCTCGAATAGCGGGGCAGTATTTT. Protein sequence: CSARIAGQYF. The V and J genes are TRBV20-1 and TRBJ2-3; 7 bases agree with TRBD2. With 5 bases clipped from V and 11 bases from J, the junction kept 4 bases outside the gene matches. The CDR3 spans 10 residues. Germline V gene data show CDR1 as DFQATT and CDR2 as SNEGSKA (reference sequence).

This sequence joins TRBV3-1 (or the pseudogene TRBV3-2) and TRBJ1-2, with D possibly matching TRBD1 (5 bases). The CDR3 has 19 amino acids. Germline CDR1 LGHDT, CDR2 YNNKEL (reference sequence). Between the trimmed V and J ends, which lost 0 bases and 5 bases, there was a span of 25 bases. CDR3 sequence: CASSQDDPRQTNIGYGYTF. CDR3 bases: TGTGCCAGCAGCCAAGATGATCCGAGACAGACGAATATTGGGTATGGCTACACCTTC.

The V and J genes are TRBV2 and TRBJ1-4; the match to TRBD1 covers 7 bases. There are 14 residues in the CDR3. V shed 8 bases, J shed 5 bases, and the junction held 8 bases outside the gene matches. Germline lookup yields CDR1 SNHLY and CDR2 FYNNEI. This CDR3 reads CASHGGTANEKLFF. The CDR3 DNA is TGTGCCAGCCATGGAGGGACAGCAAATGAAAAACTGTTTTTT.

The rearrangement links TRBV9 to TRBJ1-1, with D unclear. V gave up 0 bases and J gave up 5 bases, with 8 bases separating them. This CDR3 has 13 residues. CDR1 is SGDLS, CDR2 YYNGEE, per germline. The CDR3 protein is CASSVASLTEAFF. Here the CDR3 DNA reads TGTGCCAGCAGCGTAGCTTCCCTGACTGAAGCTTTCTTT.

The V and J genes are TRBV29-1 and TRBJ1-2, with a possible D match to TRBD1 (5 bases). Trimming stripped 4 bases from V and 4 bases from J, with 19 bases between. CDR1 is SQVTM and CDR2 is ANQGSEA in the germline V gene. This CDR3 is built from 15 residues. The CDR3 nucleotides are TGCAGCGTTGGATGGTTGGGGCAGACGTTCTATGGCTACACCTTC. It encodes CSVGWLGQTFYGYTF.

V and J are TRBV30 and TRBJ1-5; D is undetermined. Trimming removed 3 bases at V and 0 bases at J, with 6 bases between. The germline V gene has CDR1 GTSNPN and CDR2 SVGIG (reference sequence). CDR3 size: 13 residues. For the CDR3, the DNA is TGTGCCTGGAGACGGTATAGCAATCAGCCCCAGCATTTT. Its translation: CAWRRYSNQPQHF. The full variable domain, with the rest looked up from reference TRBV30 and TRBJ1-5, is SQTIHQWPATLVQPVGSPLSLECTVEGTSNPNLYWYRQAAGRGLQLLFYSVGIGQISSEVPQNLSASRPQDRQFILSSKKLLLSDSGFYLCAWRRYSNQPQHFGDGTRLSIL.

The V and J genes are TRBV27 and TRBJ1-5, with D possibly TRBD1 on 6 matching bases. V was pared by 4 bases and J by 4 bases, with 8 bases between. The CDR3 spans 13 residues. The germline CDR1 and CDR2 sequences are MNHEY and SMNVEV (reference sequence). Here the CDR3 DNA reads TGTGCCAGCAGTTGGGGACAAAATCAGCCCCAGCATTTT. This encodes CASSWGQNQPQHF.

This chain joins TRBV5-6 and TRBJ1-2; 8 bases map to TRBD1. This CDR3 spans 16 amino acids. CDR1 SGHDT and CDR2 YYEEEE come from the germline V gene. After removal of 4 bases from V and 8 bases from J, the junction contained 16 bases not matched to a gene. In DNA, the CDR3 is TGTGCCAGCAGCCCTCCCGGGACAGGAACTCTCAGCGGCTACACCTTC. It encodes CASSPPGTGTLSGYTF.

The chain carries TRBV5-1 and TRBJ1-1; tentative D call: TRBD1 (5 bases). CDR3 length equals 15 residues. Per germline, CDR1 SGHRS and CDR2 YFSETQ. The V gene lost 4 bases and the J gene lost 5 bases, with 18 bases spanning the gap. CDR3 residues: CASSGALDVTTEAFF. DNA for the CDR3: TGCGCCAGCAGCGGGGCCTTAGACGTTACGACTGAAGCTTTCTTT.

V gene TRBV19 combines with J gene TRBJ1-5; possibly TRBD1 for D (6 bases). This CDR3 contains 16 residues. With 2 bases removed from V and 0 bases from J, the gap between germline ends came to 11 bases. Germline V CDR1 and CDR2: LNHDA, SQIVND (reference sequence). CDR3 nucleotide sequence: TGTGCCAGTAGTATACTTGCAGGGGCTAGCAATCAGCCCCAGCATTTT. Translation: CASSILAGASNQPQHF. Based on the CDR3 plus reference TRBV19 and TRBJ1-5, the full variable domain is DGGITQSPKYLFRKEGQNVTLSCEQNLNHDAMYWYRQDPGQGLRLIYYSQIVNDFQKGDIAEGYSVSREKKESFPLTVTSAQKNPTAFYLCASSILAGASNQPQHFGDGTRLSIL.

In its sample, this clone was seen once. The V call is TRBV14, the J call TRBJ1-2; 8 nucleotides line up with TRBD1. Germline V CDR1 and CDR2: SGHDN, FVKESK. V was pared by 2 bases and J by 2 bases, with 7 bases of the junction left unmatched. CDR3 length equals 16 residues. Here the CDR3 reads CASSQPGQGSNYGYTF. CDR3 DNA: TGTGCCAGCAGCCAACCCGGACAGGGAAGCAACTATGGCTACACCTTC.

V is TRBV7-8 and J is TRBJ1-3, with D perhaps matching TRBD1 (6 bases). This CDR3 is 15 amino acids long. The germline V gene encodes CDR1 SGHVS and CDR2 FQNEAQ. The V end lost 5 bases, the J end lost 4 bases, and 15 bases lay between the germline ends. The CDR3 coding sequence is TGTGCCAGCAGCGATCGAAAAACAGGGGGAAACACCATATATTTT. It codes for CASSDRKTGGNTIYF. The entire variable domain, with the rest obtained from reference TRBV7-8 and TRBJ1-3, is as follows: GAGVSQSPRYKVAKRGQDVALRCDPISGHVSLFWYQQALGQGPEFLTYFQNEAQLDKSGLPSDRFFAERPEGSVSTLKIQRTQQEDSAVYLCASSDRKTGGNTIYFGEGSWLTVV.

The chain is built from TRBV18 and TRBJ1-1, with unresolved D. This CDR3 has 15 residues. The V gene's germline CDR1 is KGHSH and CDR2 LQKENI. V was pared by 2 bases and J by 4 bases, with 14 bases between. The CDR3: CASSPTGKRSTEAFF. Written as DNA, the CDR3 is TGTGCCAGCTCACCAACCGGCAAGCGCAGCACTGAAGCTTTCTTT.

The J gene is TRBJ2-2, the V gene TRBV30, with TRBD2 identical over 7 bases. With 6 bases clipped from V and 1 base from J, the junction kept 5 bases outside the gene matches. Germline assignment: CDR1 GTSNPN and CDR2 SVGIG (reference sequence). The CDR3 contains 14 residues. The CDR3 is CACDGGGNTGELFF. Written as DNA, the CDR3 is TGTGCCTGCGATGGCGGGGGGAACACCGGGGAGCTGTTTTTT.